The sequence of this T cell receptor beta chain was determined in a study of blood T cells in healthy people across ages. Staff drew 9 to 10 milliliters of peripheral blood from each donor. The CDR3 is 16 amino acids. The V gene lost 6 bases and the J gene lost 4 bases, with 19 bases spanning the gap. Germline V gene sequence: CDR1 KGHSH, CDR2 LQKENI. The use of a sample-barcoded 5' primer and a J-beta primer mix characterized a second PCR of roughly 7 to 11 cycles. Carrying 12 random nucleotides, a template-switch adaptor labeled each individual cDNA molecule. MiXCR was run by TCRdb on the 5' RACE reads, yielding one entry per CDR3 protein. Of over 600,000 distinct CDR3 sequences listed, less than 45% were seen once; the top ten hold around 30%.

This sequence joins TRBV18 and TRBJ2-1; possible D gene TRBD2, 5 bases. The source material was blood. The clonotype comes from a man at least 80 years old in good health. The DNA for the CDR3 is TGTGCCAGCTCCCTCCTACCCGCGGGTTCGTACAATGAGCAGTTCTTC. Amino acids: CASSLLPAGSYNEQFF.